These 16 T cell receptor beta chains originate from one sample sequenced in a study of blood T cell repertoires in COVID-19. TCRdb's copy holds only in-frame clones and misses some; the assay was immunoSEQ multiplex PCR. This sample has some 150,000 clones, with approximately 86% found just once. Sequencing was carried out using peripheral blood. The receptors derive from a human donor in a cohort sampled during active COVID-19.

For the CDR3, the DNA is TGTGCCAGCAGTTGGCAGGGGTTGGGCGAGCAGTACTTC. This gives the protein CASSWQGLGEQYF. This sequence joins TRBV27 and TRBJ2-7, with a tentative D call TRBD1 (6 bases). Germline assignment: CDR1 MNHEY and CDR2 SMNVEV (reference sequence). The CDR3 is 13 amino acids. The V and J ends lost 4 bases and 6 bases respectively, with 13 bases between them.

This chain uses TRBV28 with TRBJ1-3; 9 positions match TRBD1. The V gene end was trimmed by 6 bases and the J gene end by 2 bases; junction bases not matched to a gene: 8. The CDR3 spans 16 residues. Germline CDR1 is MDHEN and CDR2 is SYDVKM. Written as DNA, the CDR3 is TGTGCCAGCAGAACGGACAGGGGTTTTCCTGGAAACACCATATATTTT. This sequence encodes CASRTDRGFPGNTIYF.

The rearrangement joins TRBV24-1 to TRBJ1-4; the D gene is possibly TRBD1 (5 bases). The length of the CDR3 is 12 residues. V lost 9 bases and J lost 8, with 12 bases in between. Germline V gene sequence: CDR1 KGHDR, CDR2 SFDVKD. The CDR3 loop reads CATGTRREKLFF. The CDR3 nucleotides are TGTGCCACCGGGACTCGGAGGGAAAAACTGTTTTTT.

CDR3 residues: CASSLSGGGTDTQYF. The CDR3 DNA sequence: TGTGCCAGCAGCTTAAGCGGGGGGGGGACAGATACGCAGTATTTT. The rearrangement joins TRBV5-4 to TRBJ2-3; 10 bases are shared with TRBD2. Trimming removed 2 bases from V and 3 bases from J; junction bases left unmatched: 3. Germline CDR1 reads SGHNT; CDR2 reads YYREEE (reference sequence). The CDR3 has 15 residues.

This clone occurred a few times. The chain carries TRBV29-1 and TRBJ2-1; 8 bases fit TRBD2. Per the germline V gene, CDR1 is SQVTM and CDR2 is ANQGSEA. The J segment lost 1 base and the V segment lost 6 bases, leaving 11 bases of the junction unmatched. CDR3 size: 16 residues. The CDR3 spells CSVQSPGGGSYNEQFF. The DNA for the CDR3 is TGCAGCGTCCAAAGTCCGGGAGGGGGGTCCTACAATGAGCAGTTCTTC.

The gene calls are TRBV29-1 and TRBJ2-7; 8 bases fit TRBD1. Germline-derived CDR1 and CDR2 are SQVTM and ANQGSEA. V was pared by 6 bases and J by 5 bases, with 6 bases of the junction left unmatched. The CDR3 contains 12 residues. The CDR3 coding sequence is TGCAGCGTCAAGGACAGGGATCACGAGCAGTACTTC. Translating it yields CSVKDRDHEQYF.

The V and J genes are TRBV9 and TRBJ2-3, with 7 bases aligning to TRBD1. The CDR3 covers 18 residues. Per the germline V gene, CDR1 is SGDLS and CDR2 is YYNGEE. Trimming cost V 1 base and J 2 bases; bases outside gene matches: 13. CDR3 nucleotide sequence: TGTGCCAGCAGCGTAAAACTCTCCCGGGACAGCCTCACAGATACGCAGTATTTT. This sequence encodes CASSVKLSRDSLTDTQYF.

This sequence joins TRBV2 and TRBJ2-3; tentative D call: TRBD2 (5 bases). Trimming stripped 5 bases from V and 0 bases from J, with 9 bases between. CDR1 and CDR2 from the germline V gene are SNHLY and FYNNEI. CDR3 length: 14 residues. The CDR3: CASSSDSSTDTQYF. CDR3 DNA sequence: TGTGCCAGCAGTTCGGACTCAAGCACAGATACGCAGTATTTT.

This clone appeared a single time. The chain employs TRBV7-9 and TRBJ1-2; tentatively, D is TRBD1 (6 bases). The CDR3 is made up of 14 amino acids. The V end was cut by 2 bases, the J end by 4 bases, with 11 bases between. The V gene's germline CDR1 is SEHNR and CDR2 FQNEAQ (reference sequence). CDR3 DNA: TGTGCCAGCAGCTTAAGCCCAGGGGCCTATGGCTACACCTTC. Its protein is CASSLSPGAYGYTF.

The chain joins TRBV5-8 to TRBJ2-3, with 10 positions matching TRBD1. This CDR3 contains 15 residues. The V gene end was trimmed by 1 base and the J gene end by 5 bases; junction bases not matched to a gene: 4. Germline V gene sequence: CDR1 SGHTS, CDR2 YDEGEE. In DNA form, the CDR3 reads TGTGCCAGCAGCTTGAGACAGGGGGCACGAGATACGCAGTATTTT. It specifies CASSLRQGARDTQYF. The variable domain in full, completed from reference TRBV5-8 and TRBJ2-3, reads EAGVTQSPTHLIKTRGQQATLRCSPISGHTSVYWYQQALGLGLQFLLWYDEGEERNRGNFPPRFSGRQFPNYSSELNVNALELEDSALYLCASSLRQGARDTQYFGPGTRLTVL.

This clone was seen only once. This chain links TRBV3-1 (or the pseudogene TRBV3-2) with TRBJ2-7; 10 bases match TRBD2. This CDR3 spans 15 amino acids. J lost 6 bases, V lost 4 bases, and 9 bases had no gene match. The germline gives CDR1 LGHDT, CDR2 YNNKEL (reference sequence). The CDR3 loop reads CASSPPGLAFPEQYF. CDR3 DNA: TGTGCCAGCAGCCCTCCGGGACTAGCGTTCCCCGAGCAGTACTTC.

CDR3 region: CASSLGTSTDTQYF. CDR3 nucleotides: TGTGCCAGCAGCTTAGGCACTAGCACAGATACGCAGTATTTT. V and J are TRBV11-3 and TRBJ2-3; D not resolved. The germline V gene has CDR1 SGHNT and CDR2 YENEEA. The germline V and J ends were trimmed by 1 base and 0 bases, with 5 bases remaining between them. This CDR3 is built from 14 residues. Complete variable domain (other parts from reference TRBV11-3 and TRBJ2-3): EAGVVQSPRYKIIEKKQPVAFWCNPISGHNTLYWYLQNLGQGPELLIRYENEEAVDDSQLPKDRFSAERLKGVDSTLKIQPAELGDSAVYLCASSLGTSTDTQYFGPGTRLTVL.

The rearrangement links TRBV5-1 to TRBJ1-4; D is unclear. Deletions cut 0 bases from V and 7 bases from J, with 10 bases between. Germline CDR1 SGHRS, CDR2 YFSETQ. The CDR3 has 14 amino acids. The CDR3 sequence is CASSLEGRGEKLFF. CDR3 in DNA: TGCGCCAGCAGCTTGGAAGGCAGAGGTGAAAAACTGTTTTTT. Drawing the rest from reference TRBV5-1 and TRBJ1-4, the complete variable domain is KAGVTQTPRYLIKTRGQQVTLSCSPISGHRSVSWYQQTPGQGLQFLFEYFSETQRNKGNFPGRFSGRQFSNSRSEMNVSTLELGDSALYLCASSLEGRGEKLFFGSGTQLSVL.

The chain recombines TRBV6-6 with TRBJ2-3, with 7 positions matching TRBD2. With V trimmed by 6 bases and J by 2 bases, 2 bases remained unmatched. CDR1 MNHNY and CDR2 SVGAGI come from the germline V gene (reference sequence). The CDR3 has 13 residues. CDR3 sequence: CASSRDYTDTQYF. Written as DNA, the CDR3 is TGTGCCAGCAGCCGGGACTACACAGATACGCAGTATTTT.

This clone was seen a single time. The rearrangement links TRBV6-6 to TRBJ2-5; 9 bases line up with TRBD2. Per germline, CDR1 MNHNY and CDR2 SVGAGI (reference sequence). The CDR3 totals 15 residues. J gave up 7 bases and V 0 bases, and 6 bases lay outside the gene matches. The CDR3 DNA sequence: TGTGCCAGCAGTTACTCTGCGGGAGGGCCAGGGACCCAGTACTTC. The encoded protein is CASSYSAGGPGTQYF.

The chain joins TRBV3-1 (or the pseudogene TRBV3-2) to TRBJ2-2, with 8 bases that match TRBD1. From germline, CDR1 is LGHDT and CDR2 YNNKEL (reference sequence). The CDR3 spans 15 residues. Trimming at V came to 8 bases and at J to 3 bases, leaving 8 bases not matched to a gene. The CDR3 sequence: CASAYRGSDTGELFF. DNA of the CDR3: TGTGCCAGCGCATACAGGGGGTCGGACACCGGGGAGCTGTTTTTT.